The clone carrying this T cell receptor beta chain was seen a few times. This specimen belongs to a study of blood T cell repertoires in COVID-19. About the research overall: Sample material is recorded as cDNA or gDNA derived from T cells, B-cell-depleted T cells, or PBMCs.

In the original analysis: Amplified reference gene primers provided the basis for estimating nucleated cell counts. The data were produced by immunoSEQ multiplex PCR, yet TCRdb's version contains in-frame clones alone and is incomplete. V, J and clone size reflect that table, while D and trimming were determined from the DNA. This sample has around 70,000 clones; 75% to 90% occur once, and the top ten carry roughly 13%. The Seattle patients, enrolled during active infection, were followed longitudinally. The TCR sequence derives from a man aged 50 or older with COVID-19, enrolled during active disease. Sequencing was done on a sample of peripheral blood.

The CDR3: CASSQQAGGPYEQYF. The CDR3 DNA reads as TGTGCCAGCAGCCAACAAGCGGGGGGCCCCTACGAGCAGTACTTC. The chain is built from TRBV3-1 (or the pseudogene TRBV3-2) and TRBJ2-7, with TRBD2 identical over 9 bases. The CDR3 covers 15 residues. Germline values: CDR1 LGHDT, CDR2 YNNKEL (reference sequence). Unmatched junction bases numbered 4, after V lost 2 bases and J lost 2 bases.